The 26 T cell receptor beta chains below come from one sample, sequenced in a study of blood T cell repertoires in COVID-19. Sequencing used immunoSEQ multiplex PCR; TCRdb keeps in-frame clones, though not all of them. This sample has about 260,000 clones; 85% to 90% occur once, and the top ten carry roughly 4.3%. Sequencing used PBMCs or T cells enriched from blood (not recorded which). The source of these receptors is a woman in her twenties or thirties with acute COVID-19.

In its sample, this clone was seen once. The V gene is TRBV6-5, the J gene TRBJ2-2, with D uncertain. Germline V gene lookup returns CDR1 MNHEY and CDR2 SVGAGI. Deletions cut 3 bases from V and 3 bases from J, with 5 bases between. CDR3 size: 13 residues. CDR3 residues: CASSYSYTGELFF. The CDR3, as DNA: TGTGCCAGCAGTTATTCATACACCGGGGAGCTGTTTTTT.

This chain connects TRBV19 to TRBJ2-6; 9 bases line up with TRBD1. The CDR3 runs to 16 residues. Trimming removed 9 bases from V and 4 bases from J; junction bases left unmatched: 10. In germline, CDR1 is LNHDA, CDR2 SQIVND (reference sequence). Here the CDR3 reads CASQKQGALGANVLTF. As DNA, the CDR3 is TGTGCCAGCCAAAAACAGGGGGCACTAGGGGCCAACGTCCTGACTTTC.

This sequence joins TRBV4-3 and TRBJ2-2, with TRBD1 matching 12 bases. The V gene end was trimmed by 4 bases and the J gene end by 8 bases; junction bases not matched to a gene: 8. Per the germline V gene, CDR1 is LGHNA and CDR2 is YSLEER. This CDR3 has 16 amino acids. In DNA form, the CDR3 reads TGCGCCAGCAGCCTCGGGACAGGGGGCGTGAGGGGGGAGCTGTTTTTT. This codes for CASSLGTGGVRGELFF.

The chain joins TRBV19 to TRBJ1-1; D remains unclear. V shed 7 bases and J shed 8 bases, with 17 bases lying between them. Germline assignment: CDR1 LNHDA and CDR2 SQIVND (reference sequence). The CDR3 length is 13 residues. The CDR3 spells CASTPTVLEEAFF. CDR3 sequence (DNA): TGTGCCAGTACCCCAACCGTCTTGGAGGAAGCTTTCTTT.

The genes are TRBV27 and TRBJ2-3; D may be TRBD2 (5 bases). Germline V gene data show CDR1 as MNHEY and CDR2 as SMNVEV (reference sequence). The CDR3 runs to 12 residues. The V end was cut by 6 bases, the J end by 2 bases, with 6 bases between. The CDR3, as DNA: TGTGCCAGCAGGGACTTCACAGATACGCAGTATTTT. Translated: CASRDFTDTQYF.

This clone was counted a few times. J is TRBJ2-3 and V is TRBV3-1 (or the pseudogene TRBV3-2); D perhaps matches TRBD1 (5 bases). The CDR3 totals 15 residues. Germline CDR1 LGHDT, CDR2 YNNKEL (reference sequence). Deletions cut 1 base from V and 2 bases from J, with 10 bases between. CDR3 protein: CASSQVRVPTDTQYF. In DNA form, the CDR3 reads TGTGCCAGCAGCCAAGTCAGGGTCCCCACAGATACGCAGTATTTT.

V and J are TRBV6-5 and TRBJ1-5; 7 bases line up with TRBD1. CDR3 size: 15 residues. The V segment lost 5 bases and the J segment 1 base; nucleotides outside the gene matches: 5. Germline V gives CDR1 MNHEY, CDR2 SVGAGI. CDR3 sequence reads: CASSTHRGSNQPQHF. DNA for the CDR3: TGTGCCAGCAGTACTCACAGGGGAAGCAATCAGCCCCAGCATTTT.

The chain uses TRBV2 and TRBJ1-5; weak D call: TRBD1 (6 bases). The V gene lost 2 bases and the J gene lost 0 bases, with 17 bases spanning the gap. CDR3 length: 18 residues. From germline, CDR1 is SNHLY and CDR2 FYNNEI. The CDR3 DNA reads TGTGCCAGCAGTGAACTAGGACAGCCCGTCTATAGCAATCAGCCCCAGCATTTT. It codes for CASSELGQPVYSNQPQHF.

V is TRBV27 and J is TRBJ2-7, with 9 bases aligning to TRBD2. The CDR3 has 14 amino acids. Germline loops: CDR1 MNHEY, CDR2 SMNVEV (reference sequence). V shed 4 bases, J shed 3 bases, and the junction held 4 bases outside the gene matches. The chain's CDR3 is CASSSTTSGYEQYF. The CDR3, as DNA: TGTGCCAGCAGTTCCACGACTAGCGGCTACGAGCAGTACTTC.

In regard to this clone: This sample includes further DNA sequences coding for the same CDR3. The chain combines TRBV5-1 with TRBJ2-3; perhaps TRBD2 as D (5 bases). The CDR3 length is 14 residues. Germline CDR1 and CDR2: SGHRS and YFSETQ. The V end was cut by 0 bases, the J end by 2 bases, with 7 bases between. This CDR3 is CASSLAGYTDTQYF. CDR3 nucleotides: TGCGCCAGCAGCTTGGCGGGATACACAGATACGCAGTATTTT.

The chain employs TRBV14 and TRBJ2-1, with 10 nucleotides matching TRBD2. J gave up 0 bases and V 0 bases, and 2 bases lay outside the gene matches. The length of the CDR3 is 17 residues. Germline assignment: CDR1 SGHDN and CDR2 FVKESK. In nucleotides, the CDR3 is TGTGCCAGCAGCCAAGACGGACTAGCGGACTCCTACAATGAGCAGTTCTTC. This sequence encodes CASSQDGLADSYNEQFF.

V is TRBV10-2 and J is TRBJ2-7; the match to TRBD2 covers 10 bases. With V trimmed by 4 bases and J by 3 bases, 3 bases remained unmatched. This CDR3 region has 14 residues. Germline V lookup: CDR1 WSHSY, CDR2 SAAADI. The CDR3 DNA reads as TGCGCCAGCAGTGGAACTAGCGGGGTCTACGAGCAGTACTTC. This encodes CASSGTSGVYEQYF.

As concerns this clone: The same CDR3 also results from other DNA sequences found in this sample. The chain carries TRBV7-9 and TRBJ1-1; 7 bases map to TRBD1. Germline trimming cut 2 bases from V and 3 bases from J; bases unmatched to any gene: 0. Germline CDR1 reads SEHNR; CDR2 reads FQNEAQ (reference sequence). This CDR3 spans 13 amino acids. The CDR3 sequence: CASSLTGDTEAFF. The CDR3 bases are TGTGCCAGCAGCTTAACAGGGGACACTGAAGCTTTCTTT.

This clone was recorded a few times. The CDR3 DNA reads as TGTGCCAGCAGCAAGACAGGTGAAGGACAGCCCCAGCATTTT. It encodes CASSKTGEGQPQHF. The chain is built from TRBV6-4 and TRBJ1-5, with D perhaps matching TRBD1 (6 bases). The CDR3 sequence is 14 residues long. V lost 6 bases to trimming and J lost 7 bases, with 16 bases between them. CDR1 and CDR2 from the germline V gene are MRHNA and SNTAGT.

The chain links TRBV6-1 to TRBJ1-4, with a weak D call TRBD1 (6 bases). The CDR3 extends over 18 amino acids. The ends were cut back, 3 bases at V and 8 bases at J, with 25 bases in the middle. Germline values: CDR1 MNHNS, CDR2 SASEGT. The CDR3 loop reads CASSDSDRYSWGNEKLFF. CDR3 sequence (DNA): TGTGCCAGCAGTGATTCGGACAGATATTCTTGGGGGAACGAAAAACTGTTTTTT.

V usage is TRBV18 and J usage is TRBJ2-1; TRBD2 matches at 11 bases. Germline V gene data show CDR1 as KGHSH and CDR2 as LQKENI. V lost 1 base to trimming and J lost 0 bases; unmatched junction nucleotides: 2. There are 17 residues in the CDR3. Here the CDR3 reads CASSPQTSGSSYNEQFF. The CDR3 coding sequence is TGTGCCAGCTCACCACAAACTAGCGGGAGCTCCTACAATGAGCAGTTCTTC.

The gene calls are TRBV19 and TRBJ2-1; possibly TRBD2 for D (6 bases). V was clipped by 0 bases and J by 14 bases, with 20 bases between them. CDR1 and CDR2 (germline): LNHDA, SQIVND (reference sequence). This CDR3 has 15 residues. CDR3 residues: CASSIDLSESPGEFF. Written as DNA, the CDR3 is TGTGCCAGTAGTATAGATCTTTCTGAAAGCCCGGGGGAGTTCTTC.

The chain couples TRBV14 to TRBJ1-6; 9 positions match TRBD1. V was pared by 0 bases and J by 7 bases, with 4 bases of the junction left unmatched. CDR1 and CDR2 (germline): SGHDN, FVKESK. The CDR3 length is 16 residues. CDR3: CASSQDKGQGNSPLHF. The CDR3 DNA follows: TGTGCCAGCAGCCAAGATAAGGGACAGGGCAATTCACCCCTCCACTTT. Complete variable domain (other parts from reference TRBV14 and TRBJ1-6): EAGVTQFPSHSVIEKGQTVTLRCDPISGHDNLYWYRRVMGKEIKFLLHFVKESKQDESGMPNNRFLAERTGGTYSTLKVQPAELEDSGVYFCASSQDKGQGNSPLHFGNGTRLTVT.

This clone was counted once. This chain links TRBV7-2 with TRBJ2-7, with D unresolved. CDR3 length: 15 residues. Germline loops: CDR1 SGHTA, CDR2 FQGNSA. V lost 3 bases, J lost 4 bases, and 16 bases lay in between. CDR3 in DNA: TGTGCCAGCAGCTTGGGCCCCTACAATCCATACGAGCAGTACTTC. This encodes CASSLGPYNPYEQYF.

This chain links TRBV5-8 with TRBJ2-3; 7 positions agree with TRBD2. The CDR3 extends over 15 amino acids. Unmatched junction bases numbered 11, after V lost 8 bases and J lost 2 bases. The germline V gene has CDR1 SGHTS and CDR2 YDEGEE. Written as DNA, the CDR3 is TGTGCCAGTTTGAGGGAGGGCCAACCCACAGATACGCAGTATTTT. This codes for CASLREGQPTDTQYF.

The chain combines TRBV9 with TRBJ2-2; a weak D match, TRBD2 (7 bases). The V gene's germline CDR1 is SGDLS and CDR2 YYNGEE. The CDR3 spans 15 residues. Trimming cost V 4 bases and J 6 bases, with 16 bases left between them. The CDR3: CASSPGEGHAGELFF. The CDR3 coding sequence is TGTGCCAGCAGCCCAGGGGAGGGCCACGCCGGGGAGCTGTTTTTT.

This chain uses TRBV11-2 with TRBJ2-1, with 10 bases fitting TRBD2. Germline CDR1 is SGHAT and CDR2 is FQNNGV. Trimming cost V 5 bases and J 0 bases; bases outside gene matches: 7. This CDR3 region has 17 residues. This chain's CDR3 is CASSQLTSGRSYNEQFF. The CDR3, as DNA: TGTGCCAGCAGCCAATTGACTAGCGGGCGCTCCTACAATGAGCAGTTCTTC.

The J gene is TRBJ2-7, the V gene TRBV28, with 9 bases that match TRBD2. Germline assignment: CDR1 MDHEN and CDR2 SYDVKM. The CDR3 contains 14 residues. The junction had 5 bases not matched to a gene; V was cut back by 6 bases and J by 2 bases. CDR3 loop: CASRAERGAYEQYF. The CDR3 coding sequence is TGTGCCAGCAGGGCGGAGCGGGGGGCCTACGAGCAGTACTTC.

The V call is TRBV19, the J call TRBJ2-2; TRBD2 matches at 10 bases. The germline gives CDR1 LNHDA, CDR2 SQIVND (reference sequence). The CDR3 extends over 15 amino acids. Unmatched junction bases numbered 5, after V lost 6 bases and J lost 4 bases. The CDR3 protein is CASRRAGGATGELFF. The CDR3 DNA follows: TGTGCCAGTAGGAGAGCGGGAGGGGCCACCGGGGAGCTGTTTTTT.

The rearrangement links TRBV29-1 to TRBJ2-7; D possibly corresponds to TRBD1 (6 bases). Germline values: CDR1 SQVTM, CDR2 ANQGSEA. This CDR3 region has 13 residues. Between the trimmed V and J ends, which lost 7 bases and 6 bases, there was a span of 19 bases. For the CDR3, the DNA is TGCAGCGGTATTTCCGGGACAACGGCCGAGCAGTACTTC. It encodes CSGISGTTAEQYF.

The chain recombines TRBV28 with TRBJ1-2; perhaps TRBD1 as D (6 bases). This CDR3 has 14 amino acids. V was shortened by 5 bases and J by 0 bases, with 10 bases between the two germline ends. CDR1 MDHEN and CDR2 SYDVKM come from the germline V gene. The CDR3 is CASSPGAANYGYTF. The CDR3 DNA follows: TGTGCCAGCAGTCCAGGGGCAGCTAACTATGGCTACACCTTC.